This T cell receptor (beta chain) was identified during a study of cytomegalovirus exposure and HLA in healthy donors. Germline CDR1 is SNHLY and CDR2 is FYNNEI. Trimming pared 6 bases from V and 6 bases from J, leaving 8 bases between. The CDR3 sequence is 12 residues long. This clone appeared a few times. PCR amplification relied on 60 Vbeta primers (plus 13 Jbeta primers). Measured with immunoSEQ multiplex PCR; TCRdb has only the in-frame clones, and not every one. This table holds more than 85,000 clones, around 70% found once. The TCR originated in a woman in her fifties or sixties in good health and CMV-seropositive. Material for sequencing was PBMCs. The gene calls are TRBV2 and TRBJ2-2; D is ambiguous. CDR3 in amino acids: CASRASPGELFF. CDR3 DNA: TGTGCCAGCAGAGCAAGCCCCGGGGAGCTGTTTTTT.